A selection of T cell receptor beta chains follows, all from one sample in a study of T cell responses to AZD1222 COVID-19 vaccine. Only in-frame clones appear in the TCRdb table, and some are missing; sequencing was by immunoSEQ multiplex PCR. Among around 120,000 clones, 90% were seen once, and the ten largest hold more than 6%. The sample in question was peripheral blood, obtained on day 0 of AZD1222 vaccination. The source is an adult in good health. Each CDR3 is given with its conserved first and last residue. The D gene is left open where the match is weak. Clone size is not always given. Where it is, it says once, few, many or a class for expanded clones.

>TRBV2|TRBD2|TRBJ2-1|-
TGTGCCAGCAGTGAGGAATTCCTAGCGGGAGGCTCATACAATGAGCAGTTCTTC
CASSEEFLAGGSYNEQFF
>TRBV9|-|TRBJ1-2|-
TGTGCCAGCAGCGTAGTTAGTGGTGATGGCTACACCTTC
CASSVVSGDGYTF
>TRBV19|-|TRBJ1-5|-
TGTGCCAGTAGTATACTCGGCAGGGATAAGCCCCAGCATTTT
CASSILGRDKPQHF
>TRBV5-1|TRBD1|TRBJ2-5|-
TGCGCCAGCGCCGTCGTGGGGGACAGGGAGACCCAGTACTTC
CASAVVGDRETQYF
>TRBV19|TRBD2|TRBJ2-1|-
TGTGCCAGTAGTATAGGGACTAGCGGCTACAATGAGCAGTTCTTC
CASSIGTSGYNEQFF
>TRBV7-2|-|TRBJ2-2|-
TGTGCCAGCAGCTTAGCGGGGCTCAAGGAGCTGTTTTTT
CASSLAGLKELFF
>TRBV5-1|TRBD2|TRBJ2-5|-
TGCGCCAGCAGCTTGATCGGACTAGCGGGAGAGACCCAGTACTTC
CASSLIGLAGETQYF
>TRBV15|TRBD1|TRBJ1-1|-
TGTGCCACCAGCAGGCCACAGGGGGACAACACTGAAGCTTTCTTT
CATSRPQGDNTEAFF
>TRBV2|TRBD1|TRBJ1-4|-
TGTGCCAGCTCTAGCAGACAGGGGGCGGGTGAAAAACTGTTTTTT
CASSSRQGAGEKLFF
>TRBV5-1|-|TRBJ1-2|-
TGCGCCAGCAGCTTGACCCCCGGGACAAATGGCTACACCTTC
CASSLTPGTNGYTF
>TRBV10-3|TRBD1|TRBJ2-2|-
TGTGCCATCAGTGAGGGGACAGCGACTAACACCGGGGAGCTGTTTTTT
CAISEGTATNTGELFF
>TRBV2|-|TRBJ1-1|-
TGTGCCAGCAAAGGGACCGGGAGCACTGAAGCTTTCTTT
CASKGTGSTEAFF
>TRBV11-2|-|TRBJ1-4|few
TGTGCCAGCAGCCTTCGGGGGCCAACTAATGAAAAACTGTTTTTT
CASSLRGPTNEKLFF
>TRBV6-5|TRBD1|TRBJ1-2|-
TGTGCCAGCAGTTACTCGGGACAGGGAATTCGTGGCTACACCTTC
CASSYSGQGIRGYTF
>TRBV3-1/TRBV3-2|-|TRBJ2-1|-
TGTGCCAGCAGGGGGGGCGTTAACGAGCAGTTCTTC
CASRGGVNEQFF
>TRBV5-4|-|TRBJ2-7|medium-sized
TGTGCCAGGGACAGCTCCTACGAGCAGTACTTC
CARDSSYEQYF
>TRBV6-5|TRBD2|TRBJ2-2|-
TGTGCCAGCAGGTTGACTAGCGGGGCCGGGGAGCTGTTTTTT
CASRLTSGAGELFF